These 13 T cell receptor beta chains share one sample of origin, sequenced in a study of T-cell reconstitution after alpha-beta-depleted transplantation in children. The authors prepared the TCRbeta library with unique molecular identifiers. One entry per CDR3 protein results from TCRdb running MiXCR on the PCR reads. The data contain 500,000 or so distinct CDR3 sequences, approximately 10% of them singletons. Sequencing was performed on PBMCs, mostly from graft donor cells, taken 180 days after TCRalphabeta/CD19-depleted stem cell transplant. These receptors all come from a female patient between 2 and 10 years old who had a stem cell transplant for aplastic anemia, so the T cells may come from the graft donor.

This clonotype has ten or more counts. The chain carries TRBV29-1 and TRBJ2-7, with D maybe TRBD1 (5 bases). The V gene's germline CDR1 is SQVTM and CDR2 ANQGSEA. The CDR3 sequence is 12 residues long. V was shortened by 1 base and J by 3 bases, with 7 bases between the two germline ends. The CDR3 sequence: CSVEGGGYEQYF. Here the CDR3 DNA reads TGCAGCGTTGAAGGGGGCGGCTACGAGCAGTACTTC.

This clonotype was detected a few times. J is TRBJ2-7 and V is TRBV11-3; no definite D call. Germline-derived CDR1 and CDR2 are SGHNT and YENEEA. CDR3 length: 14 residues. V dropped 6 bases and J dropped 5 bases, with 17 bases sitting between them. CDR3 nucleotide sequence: TGTGCCAGCAGGGATTTCACTGCAGCCCACGAGCAGTACGTC. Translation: CASRDFTAAHEQYV.

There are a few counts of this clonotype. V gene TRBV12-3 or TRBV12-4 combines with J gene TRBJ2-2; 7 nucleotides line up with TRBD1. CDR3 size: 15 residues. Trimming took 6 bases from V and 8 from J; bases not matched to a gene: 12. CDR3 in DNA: TGTGCCAGCAGGCGATACAGGGGCCCGGCGGGGGAGCTGTTTTTT. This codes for CASRRYRGPAGELFF.

The CDR3 sequence is CASSAETGVGSPLHF. The CDR3 DNA reads TGCGCCAGCAGCGCCGAAACAGGGGTGGGTTCACCCCTCCACTTT. The rearrangement uses TRBV5-1 and TRBJ1-6; 7 nucleotides align to TRBD1. Unmatched junction bases numbered 10, after V lost 4 bases and J lost 9 bases. Per germline, CDR1 SGHRS and CDR2 YFSETQ. The CDR3 runs 15 residues.

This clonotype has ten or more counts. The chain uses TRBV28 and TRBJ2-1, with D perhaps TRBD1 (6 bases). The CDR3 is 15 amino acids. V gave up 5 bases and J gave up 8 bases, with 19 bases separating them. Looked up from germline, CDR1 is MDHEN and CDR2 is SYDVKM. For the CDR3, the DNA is TGTGCCAGCAGTCCCTACAGGGTTGGCAAGGATGAGCAGTTCTTC. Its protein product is CASSPYRVGKDEQFF.

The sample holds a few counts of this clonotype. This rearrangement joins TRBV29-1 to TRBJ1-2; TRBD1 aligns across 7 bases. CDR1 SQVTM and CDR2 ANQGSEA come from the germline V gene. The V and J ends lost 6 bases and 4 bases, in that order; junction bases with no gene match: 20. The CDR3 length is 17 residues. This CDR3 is CSVPTTGGTADFYGYTF. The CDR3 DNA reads TGCAGCGTGCCTACCACCGGTGGGACAGCCGACTTCTATGGCTACACCTTC.

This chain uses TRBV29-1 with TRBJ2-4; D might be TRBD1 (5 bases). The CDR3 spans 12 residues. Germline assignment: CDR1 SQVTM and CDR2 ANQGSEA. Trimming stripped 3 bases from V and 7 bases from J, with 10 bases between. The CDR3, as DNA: TGCAGCGTTGATCAGGGAAGGAACATTCAGTACTTC. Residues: CSVDQGRNIQYF. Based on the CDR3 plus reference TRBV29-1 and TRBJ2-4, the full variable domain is SAVISQKPSRDICQRGTSLTIQCQVDSQVTMMFWYRQQPGQSLTLIATANQGSEATYESGFVIDKFPISRPNLTFSTLTVSNMSPEDSSIYLCSVDQGRNIQYFGAGTRLSVL.

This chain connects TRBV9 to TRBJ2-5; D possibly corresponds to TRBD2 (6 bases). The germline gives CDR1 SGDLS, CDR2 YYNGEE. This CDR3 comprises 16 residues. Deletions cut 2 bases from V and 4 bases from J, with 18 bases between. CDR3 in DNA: TGTGCCAGCAGCGTCCATGCGGGGACCGCCGGAGAGACCCAGTACTTC. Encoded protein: CASSVHAGTAGETQYF.

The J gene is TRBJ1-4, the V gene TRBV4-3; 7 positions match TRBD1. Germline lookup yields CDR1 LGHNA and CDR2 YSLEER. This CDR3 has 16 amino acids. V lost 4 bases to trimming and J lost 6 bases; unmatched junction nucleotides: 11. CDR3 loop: CASSLLYDREDEKLFF. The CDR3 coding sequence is TGCGCCAGCAGCCTCTTGTACGACAGGGAAGATGAAAAACTGTTTTTT.

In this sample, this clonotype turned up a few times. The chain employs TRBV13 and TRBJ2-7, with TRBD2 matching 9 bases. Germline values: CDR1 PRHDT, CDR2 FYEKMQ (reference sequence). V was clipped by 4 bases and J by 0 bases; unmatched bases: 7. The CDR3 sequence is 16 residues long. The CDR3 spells CASSSGLALSSYEQYV. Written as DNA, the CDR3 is TGTGCCAGCAGCTCCGGACTAGCGTTGAGCTCCTACGAGCAGTACGTC.

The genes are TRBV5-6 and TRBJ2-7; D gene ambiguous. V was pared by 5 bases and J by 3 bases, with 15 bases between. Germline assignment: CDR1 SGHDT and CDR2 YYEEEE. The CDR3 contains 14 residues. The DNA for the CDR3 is TGTGCCAGCAGGCGCCTGCCATCCTTCTACGAGCAGTACGTC. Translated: CASRRLPSFYEQYV.

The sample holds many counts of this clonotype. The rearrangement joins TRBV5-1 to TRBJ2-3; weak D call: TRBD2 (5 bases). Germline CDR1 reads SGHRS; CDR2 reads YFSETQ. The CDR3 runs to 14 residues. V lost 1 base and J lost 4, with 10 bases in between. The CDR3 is CASSLQLAADTQYF. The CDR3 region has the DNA TGCGCCAGCAGCTTGCAGCTAGCCGCAGATACGCAGTATTTT.

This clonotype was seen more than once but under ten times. Written as DNA, the CDR3 is TGTGCCAGCACCCTAGGACAGGGTCCCAATCAGCCCCAGCATTTT. It specifies CASTLGQGPNQPQHF. This sequence joins TRBV7-9 and TRBJ1-5; 8 bases line up with TRBD1. This CDR3 is 15 amino acids long. Germline CDR1 reads SEHNR; CDR2 reads FQNEAQ (reference sequence). With 7 bases clipped from V and 3 bases from J, the junction kept 8 bases outside the gene matches.